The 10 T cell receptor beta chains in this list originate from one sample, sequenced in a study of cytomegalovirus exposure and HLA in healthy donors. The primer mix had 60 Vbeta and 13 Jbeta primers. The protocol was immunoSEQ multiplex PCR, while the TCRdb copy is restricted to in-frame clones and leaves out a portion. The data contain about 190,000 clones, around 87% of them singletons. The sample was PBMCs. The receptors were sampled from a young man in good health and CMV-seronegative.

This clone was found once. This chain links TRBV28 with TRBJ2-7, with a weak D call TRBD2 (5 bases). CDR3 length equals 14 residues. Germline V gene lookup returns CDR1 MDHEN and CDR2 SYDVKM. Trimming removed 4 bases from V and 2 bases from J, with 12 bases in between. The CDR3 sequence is CASSWAGRAYEQYF. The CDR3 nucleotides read TGTGCCAGCAGTTGGGCGGGCAGAGCCTACGAGCAGTACTTC.

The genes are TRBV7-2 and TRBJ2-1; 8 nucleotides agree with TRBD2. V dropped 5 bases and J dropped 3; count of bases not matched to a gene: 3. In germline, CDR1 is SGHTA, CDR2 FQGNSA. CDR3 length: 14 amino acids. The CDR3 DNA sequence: TGTGCCAGCAGCCCGGGACTAGTCTACAATGAGCAGTTCTTC. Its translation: CASSPGLVYNEQFF.

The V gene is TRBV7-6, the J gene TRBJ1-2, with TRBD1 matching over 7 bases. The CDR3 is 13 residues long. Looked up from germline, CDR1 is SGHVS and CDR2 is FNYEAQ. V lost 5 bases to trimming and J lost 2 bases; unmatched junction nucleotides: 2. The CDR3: CASSPQGNYGYTF. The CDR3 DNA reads TGTGCCAGCAGCCCACAGGGGAACTATGGCTACACCTTC.

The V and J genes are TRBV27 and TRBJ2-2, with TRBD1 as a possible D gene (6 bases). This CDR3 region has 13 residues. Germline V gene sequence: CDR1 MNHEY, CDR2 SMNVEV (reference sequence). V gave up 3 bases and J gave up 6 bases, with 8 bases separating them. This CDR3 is CASSFRQAGELFF. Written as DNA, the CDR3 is TGTGCCAGCAGTTTCCGACAGGCCGGGGAGCTGTTTTTT.

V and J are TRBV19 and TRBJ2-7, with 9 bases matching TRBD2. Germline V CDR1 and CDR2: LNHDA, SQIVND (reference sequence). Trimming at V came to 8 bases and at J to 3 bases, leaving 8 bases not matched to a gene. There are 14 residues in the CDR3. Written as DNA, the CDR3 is TGTGCCAGTGGATCCAGCGGGGGGCACTACGAGCAGTACTTC. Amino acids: CASGSSGGHYEQYF.

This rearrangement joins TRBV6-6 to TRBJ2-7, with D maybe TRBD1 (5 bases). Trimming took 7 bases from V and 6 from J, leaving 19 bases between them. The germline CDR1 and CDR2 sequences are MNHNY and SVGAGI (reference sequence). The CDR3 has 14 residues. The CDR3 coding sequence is TGTGCCAGCACCGAAGTATCAGGGAACCGCGAGCAGTACTTC. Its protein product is CASTEVSGNREQYF.

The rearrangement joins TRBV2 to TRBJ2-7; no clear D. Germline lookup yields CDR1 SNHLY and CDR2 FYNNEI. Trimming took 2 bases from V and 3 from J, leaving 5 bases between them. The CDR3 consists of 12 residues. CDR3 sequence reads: CASSETGYEQYF. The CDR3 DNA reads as TGTGCCAGCAGTGAAACGGGCTACGAGCAGTACTTC.

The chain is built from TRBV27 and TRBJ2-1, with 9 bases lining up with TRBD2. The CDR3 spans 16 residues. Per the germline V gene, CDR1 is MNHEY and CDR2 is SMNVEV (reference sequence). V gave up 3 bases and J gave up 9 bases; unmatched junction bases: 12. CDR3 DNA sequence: TGTGCCAGCAGTTTTCGCCTAGCGGGACGGGACGGTGAGCAGTTCTTC. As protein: CASSFRLAGRDGEQFF.

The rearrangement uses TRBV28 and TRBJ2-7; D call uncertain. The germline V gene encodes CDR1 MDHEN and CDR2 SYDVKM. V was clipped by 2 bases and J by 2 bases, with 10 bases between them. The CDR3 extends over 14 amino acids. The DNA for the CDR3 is TGTGCCAGCAGTTTAAATCCGGTCACCTACGAGCAGTACTTC. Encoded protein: CASSLNPVTYEQYF.

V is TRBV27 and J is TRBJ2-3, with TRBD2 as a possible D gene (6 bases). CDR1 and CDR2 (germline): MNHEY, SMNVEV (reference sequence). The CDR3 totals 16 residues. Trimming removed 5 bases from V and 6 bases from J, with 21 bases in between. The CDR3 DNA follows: TGTGCCAGCAGTCCCAGACTAGTGGCCCCGTTCGATACGCAGTATTTT. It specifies CASSPRLVAPFDTQYF.